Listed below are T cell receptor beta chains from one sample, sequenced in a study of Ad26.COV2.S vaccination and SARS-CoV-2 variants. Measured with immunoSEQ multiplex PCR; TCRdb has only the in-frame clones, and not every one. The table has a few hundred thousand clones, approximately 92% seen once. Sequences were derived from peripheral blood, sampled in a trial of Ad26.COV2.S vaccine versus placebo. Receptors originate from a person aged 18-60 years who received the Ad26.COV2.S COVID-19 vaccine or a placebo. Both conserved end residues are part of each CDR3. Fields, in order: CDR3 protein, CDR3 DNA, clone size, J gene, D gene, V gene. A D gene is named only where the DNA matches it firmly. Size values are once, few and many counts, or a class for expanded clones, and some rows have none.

CASSFRPQAGRNEQFF	TGTGCCAGCAGCTTCAGGCCTCAAGCGGGTCGAAATGAGCAGTTCTTC	-	TRBJ2-1	-	TRBV7-2
CASSDPAGVGDTQYF	TGTGCCAGCAGTGATCCAGCGGGGGTGGGAGATACGCAGTATTTT	few	TRBJ2-3	TRBD2	TRBV2
CASSYIGTGGWSPLHF	TGTGCCAGCAGTTACATTGGGACAGGGGGCTGGTCACCCCTCCACTTT	-	TRBJ1-6	TRBD1	TRBV6-2/TRBV6-3
CASSAPLKRNEQFF	TGTGCCAGCAGCGCCCCTCTAAAGAGGAATGAGCAGTTCTTC	-	TRBJ2-1	-	TRBV9
CASRRQGMRTEAFF	TGTGCCAGCAGACGACAGGGGATGCGGACTGAAGCTTTCTTT	-	TRBJ1-1	TRBD1	TRBV13
CASSSGLYGYTF	TGTGCCAGCAGCTCAGGGCTCTATGGCTACACCTTC	-	TRBJ1-2	-	TRBV6-6
CASSVDPGSSYNEQFF	TGTGCCAGCAGCGTAGATCCAGGGAGCTCCTACAATGAGCAGTTCTTC	-	TRBJ2-1	-	TRBV9
CASSPLGRANQPQHF	TGTGCCAGCTCACCACTCGGCAGGGCCAATCAGCCCCAGCATTTT	-	TRBJ1-5	-	TRBV18
CASSSRDRDSYNSPLHF	TGTGCCAGCAGCTCCCGGGACAGGGACTCCTATAATTCACCCCTCCACTTT	-	TRBJ1-6	TRBD1	TRBV7-2
CASPLFYRHTGELFF	TGTGCCTCCCCTCTTTTTTACAGACACACCGGGGAGCTGTTTTTT	once	TRBJ2-2	-	TRBV30
CASSLGTQAGDTQYF	TGTGCCAGCAGCCTGGGGACCCAAGCGGGTGATACGCAGTATTTT	-	TRBJ2-3	-	TRBV7-2
CASSTGTHQPQHF	TGTGCCAGTAGTACAGGAACTCATCAGCCCCAGCATTTT	-	TRBJ1-5	-	TRBV19
CASITGRKTFGYTF	TGTGCCAGCATAACAGGGAGAAAAACGTTTGGCTACACCTTC	-	TRBJ1-2	-	TRBV5-3
CSAIRDTQYF	TGCAGTGCTATAAGAGATACGCAGTATTTT	-	TRBJ2-3	-	TRBV20-1
CASSRGQNEQYF	TGTGCCAGCAGCCGCGGGCAGAACGAGCAGTACTTC	-	TRBJ2-7	-	TRBV7-2